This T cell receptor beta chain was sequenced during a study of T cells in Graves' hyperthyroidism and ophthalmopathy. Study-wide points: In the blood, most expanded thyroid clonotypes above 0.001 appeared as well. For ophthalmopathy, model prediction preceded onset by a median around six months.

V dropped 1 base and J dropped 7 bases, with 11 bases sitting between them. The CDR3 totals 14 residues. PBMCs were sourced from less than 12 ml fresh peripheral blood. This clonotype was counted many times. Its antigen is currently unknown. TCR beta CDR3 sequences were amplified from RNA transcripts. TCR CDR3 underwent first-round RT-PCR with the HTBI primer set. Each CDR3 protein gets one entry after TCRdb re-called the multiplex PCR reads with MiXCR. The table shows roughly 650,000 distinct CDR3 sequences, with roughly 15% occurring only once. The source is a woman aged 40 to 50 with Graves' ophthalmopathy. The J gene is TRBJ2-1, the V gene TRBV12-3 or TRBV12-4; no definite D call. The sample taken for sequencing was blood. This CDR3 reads CASSLGIVGNEQFF. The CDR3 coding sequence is TGTGCCAGCAGTTTAGGGATAGTAGGTAATGAGCAGTTCTTC.